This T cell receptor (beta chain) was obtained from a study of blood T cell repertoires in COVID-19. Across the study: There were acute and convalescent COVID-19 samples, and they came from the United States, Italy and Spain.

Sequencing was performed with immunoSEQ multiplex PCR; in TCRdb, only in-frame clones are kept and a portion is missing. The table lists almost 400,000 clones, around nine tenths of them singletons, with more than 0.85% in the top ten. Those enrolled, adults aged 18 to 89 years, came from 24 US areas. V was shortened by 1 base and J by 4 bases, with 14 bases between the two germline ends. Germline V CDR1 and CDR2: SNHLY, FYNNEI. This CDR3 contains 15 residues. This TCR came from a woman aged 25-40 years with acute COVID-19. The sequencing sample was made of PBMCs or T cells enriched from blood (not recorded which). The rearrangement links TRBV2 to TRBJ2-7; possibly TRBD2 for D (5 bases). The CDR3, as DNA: TGTGCCAGCAGTGAAGATAGCATGAGGGAATACGAGCAGTACTTC. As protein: CASSEDSMREYEQYF.